This T cell receptor beta chain was recovered during a study of CD8 T cells in ankylosing spondylitis (dated by TCRdb to 2017 to 2019). For context, the study as a whole: T cell receptor beta repertoires were profiled in healthy donors and ankylosing spondylitis patients so that disease-linked TCR variants could be found. Peripheral blood was sampled, and synovial fluid was also collected from ankylosing spondylitis patients. The whole study cohort included over a hundred healthy donors and some 27 ankylosing spondylitis patients.

Study-level results and caveats: Some TCR beta motif variants had previously been reported in synovial fluid and blood of reactive arthritis patients, which suggested common disease-initiation mechanisms. The disease-linked clones showed a CD8+ phenotype and occurred at relatively low frequencies in peripheral blood. Blood from ankylosing spondylitis patients appeared to be characterized by a TCR beta motif made up of seven or eight highly homologous amino acid variants. Significant enrichment of the disease-linked clones was reported in matched synovial fluid samples from ankylosing spondylitis patients.

A word on this clonotype: Its antigen target is currently unknown. No qualities accompany the bases; no much larger clone lies one base away.

For each ankylosing spondylitis patient, the synovial fluid sample was matched to a blood sample from that same patient. Reads for this sample came from an Illumina HiSeq 2500. Quantitative 5'-RACE with molecular barcodes was used to prepare TCR beta libraries. The study's own analysis went as follows. Disease-linked TCR variants were identified with a new computational method built on a probabilistic model of VDJ rearrangement. TCRdb applied fastp at Q25 and MiXCR to the public reads, then kept only in-frame beta chains. Entries that share a CDR3 protein sequence are merged under the most common genes and DNA. The authors' filters were not applied to this entry. The sample records about 140,000 distinct CDR3 sequences, 7% to 9% of which are singletons. 7.3% of the sample belongs to the ten largest clones. Inclusive of the bounding cysteine and phenylalanine, the CDR3 is 17 residues long. Only CDR3 DNA remains: 51 bases, in frame from the first base. The junction carries 18 bases between V and J, which are trimmed by 4 bases and 0 bases respectively. The germline V gene gives CDR1 as LGHNA and CDR2 as YNFKEQ.

Sequenced material: synovial fluid, either unsorted or a sorted T cell fraction (not recorded which). The sequence was collected from a male donor with ankylosing spondylitis. The chain was built from TRBV4-2 and TRBJ2-5, with the D call perhaps TRBD1 or TRBD2, each one matching 6 bases. For the CDR3, the sequence is CASSLGGSGLYQETQYF. The DNA sequence is TGTGCCAGCAGCCTCGGGGGCAGCGGCCTGTACCAAGAGACCCAGTACTTC.